A single sample is the source of the 16 T cell receptor beta chains below, sequenced in a study of molecular identifiers for immune sequencing clone quantification (dated by TCRdb to 2017 to 2018). Library preparation employed PCR. Sequencing was performed on an Illumina HiSeq 4000. Using fastp trimming at Q25 and MiXCR clonotype assembly, TCRdb reanalyzed the public sequencing data and kept in-frame beta chains. Each CDR3 protein appears once, grouped with its most common genes and DNA. The sample table holds a few hundred thousand distinct CDR3 sequences, of which 20% to 25% were seen once. More than 0.8% of the sample rests with the top ten. The material sequenced was naive CD8+ T cells from blood, with Jurkat cell RNA spiked in. Explained via the paper, the cell subset or site label denotes: FACS-sorted CD8+CD4-CCR7+CD45RA+ naive T cells. These receptors were obtained from a human donor in good health. Some libraries in this study had Jurkat cell RNA spiked in.

This clonotype was counted only a few times. V gene TRBV3-1 combines with J gene TRBJ2-2, with D perhaps assigned TRBD1 or TRBD2 (5 bases each). CDR1 and CDR2 from the germline V gene are LGHDT and YNNKEL (reference sequence). CDR3 length: 16 residues. Trimming shortened V by 4 bases and J by 0 bases, and 12 bases separated the two germline ends. CDR3 loop: CASSPRGPPNTGELFF. The DNA for the CDR3 is TGTGCCAGCAGCCCCCGGGGACCTCCGAACACCGGGGAGCTGTTTTTT.

CDR3 DNA sequence: TGTGCCACCAGCAGAGATCGTCTCCGGGACAGGGACGATCGGCCCCAGCATTTT. Residues: CATSRDRLRDRDDRPQHF. The chain employs TRBV15 and TRBJ1-5, with 9 bases fitting TRBD1. CDR1 and CDR2 (germline): LNHNV, YYDKDF (reference sequence). The length of the CDR3 is 18 residues. Unmatched junction bases numbered 15, after V lost 0 bases and J lost 9 bases.

This clonotype turned up a few times. The chain recombines TRBV28 with TRBJ2-1; D gene uncertain. Germline values: CDR1 MDHEN, CDR2 SYDVKM. The V end was cut by 6 bases, the J end by 7 bases, with 13 bases between. The CDR3 sequence is 13 residues long. CDR3 DNA sequence: TGTGCCAGCAGCGCCTACCCCCAGAATGAGCAGTTCTTC. This translates into CASSAYPQNEQFF.

The rearrangement links TRBV12-3 or TRBV12-4 to TRBJ2-1, with TRBD2 matching 15 bases. The CDR3 runs 18 residues. J gave up 3 bases and V 10 bases, and 13 bases lay outside the gene matches. CDR3 DNA sequence: TGTGCCACCACGCCGGGACTAGCGGGAGGAGGGGACTACAATGAGCAGTTCTTC. It is translated as CATTPGLAGGGDYNEQFF.

This clonotype was counted many times. This sequence joins TRBV4-1 and TRBJ2-7; D is unclear. Per the germline V gene, CDR1 is MGHRA and CDR2 is YSYEKL. The V end lost 3 bases, the J end lost 4 bases, and 10 bases lay between the germline ends. The CDR3 totals 13 residues. CDR3 nucleotide sequence: TGCGCCAGCAGCCACCGACCCGATTACGAGCAGTACTTC. Its protein is CASSHRPDYEQYF.

Of note for this clonotype: Since a far larger clone is one base different, this is likely a read error. V is TRBV7-2 and J is TRBJ2-7, with a tentative D call TRBD1 (6 bases). The CDR3 is 14 residues long. The V gene's germline CDR1 is SGHTA and CDR2 FQGNSA. Deletions cut 3 bases from V and 2 bases from J, with 11 bases between. In DNA, the CDR3 is TGTGCCAGCAGCTTGACAGGTGCGGCCTACGAGCAGTACTTC. This encodes CASSLTGAAYEQYF.

As regards this clonotype: It is likely a read error, because the conserved phenylalanine at the end of the CDR3 is missing. This chain uses TRBV11-2 with TRBJ2-7; 11 bases match TRBD1. The junction had 2 bases not matched to a gene; V was cut back by 4 bases and J by 3 bases. The germline gives CDR1 SGHAT, CDR2 FQNNGV. The CDR3 loop spans 14 amino acids. DNA of the CDR3: TGTGCCAGCAGCTCAGGGACAGGGGGCTACGAGCAGTACTCC. Translation: CASSSGTGGYEQYS.

This clonotype came up a few times. One junction end does not reproduce the germline sequence, and a read error may be involved. The chain has TRBV4-3 and TRBJ1-1; no clear D gene. CDR3 size: 18 residues. Per the germline V gene, CDR1 is LGHNA and CDR2 is YSLEER. The CDR3 nucleotides are TGCGCCAGCAGCCAAGAACGCGGCCGTCCTCCCATGAACACTGAAGCTCTCTTT. This codes for CASSQERGRPPMNTEALF.

This clonotype was seen a single time. A much larger clonotype is one base distant, so this may be a read error. Lacking the conserved final phenylalanine or tryptophan, this CDR3 likely reflects a read error. The rearrangement uses TRBV4-3 and TRBJ1-1, with D hard to call. The germline CDR1 and CDR2 sequences are LGHNA and YSLEER. The CDR3 sequence is 16 residues long. V was shortened by 1 base and J by 6 bases, with 18 bases between the two germline ends. The CDR3 protein is CASSQGRGGSNPEAFS. The CDR3 DNA is TGCGCCAGCAGCCAAGGCCGGGGAGGGTCGAATCCTGAAGCTTTCTCT.

This clonotype was observed a handful of times. V usage is TRBV10-3 and J usage is TRBJ2-7; D is unresolved. From germline, CDR1 is ENHRY and CDR2 SYGVKD. Trimming took off 10 bases at V and 3 bases at J, with 19 bases between the two ends. This CDR3 has 14 amino acids. CDR3 DNA sequence: TGTGCCACACTCCGGCCCAACACATACTACGAGCAGTACTTC. Translating it yields CATLRPNTYYEQYF.

The sample holds many counts of this clonotype. The rearrangement links TRBV7-9 to TRBJ2-7, with D uncertain. Trimming took off 5 bases at V and 0 bases at J, with 11 bases between the two ends. The CDR3 is 14 amino acids. CDR1 SEHNR and CDR2 FQNEAQ come from the germline V gene (reference sequence). CDR3 amino acids: CASSPGYSSYEQYF. As DNA, the CDR3 is TGTGCCAGCAGCCCGGGTTACAGCTCCTACGAGCAGTACTTC.

A note on this clonotype: This may arise from a read error, as a much more abundant clone is one base away. The chain uses TRBV6-6 and TRBJ2-7, with TRBD2 matching over 12 bases. The V gene's germline CDR1 is MNHNY and CDR2 SVGAGI (reference sequence). Losses at the gene ends were 0 bases for V and 9 bases for J; bases not matched to a gene: 6. This CDR3 contains 15 residues. The CDR3 spells CASSYSTSGGVGQYF. CDR3 DNA sequence: TGTGCCAGCAGTTACTCGACTAGCGGGGGAGTCGGGCAGTACTTC.

In this sample, this clonotype turned up a few times. This sequence joins TRBV4-3 and TRBJ2-7; D might be TRBD1 (7 bases). The germline V gene has CDR1 LGHNA and CDR2 YSLEER. Trimming took off 0 bases at V and 2 bases at J, with 17 bases between the two ends. The CDR3 has 17 amino acids. The CDR3 DNA sequence: TGCGCCAGCAGCCAAGATTTTCGGGGGACAGCCGCCTACGAGCAGTACTTC. Its translation is CASSQDFRGTAAYEQYF.

CDR3 coding DNA: TGTGCCAGCAGTTACCCGAATGCGATCGATGGAGCTTTCTTT. It specifies CASSYPNAIDGAFF. This chain joins TRBV6-2 or TRBV6-3 and TRBJ1-1; D not certain. The CDR3 spans 14 residues. Germline values: CDR1 MNHEY, CDR2 SVGEGT. The V end lost 2 bases, the J end lost 10 bases, and 17 bases lay between the germline ends.

This clonotype appeared a few times. V gene TRBV19 combines with J gene TRBJ2-1, with 11 bases fitting TRBD2. V shed 5 bases, J shed 10 bases, and the junction held 4 bases outside the gene matches. Germline lookup yields CDR1 LNHDA and CDR2 SQIVND (reference sequence). The CDR3 covers 13 residues. The CDR3 bases are TGTGCCAGTAGTCGAACTAGCGGGAGCGAGCAGTTCTTC. Translating it yields CASSRTSGSEQFF.

The V gene is TRBV6-5, the J gene TRBJ1-5; 9 bases map to TRBD1. The CDR3 is 19 residues long. V lost 6 bases, J lost 0 bases, and 15 bases stayed unmatched. The germline CDR1 and CDR2 sequences are MNHEY and SVGAGI. This chain's CDR3 is CASRRSGQGMTYSNQPQHF. The CDR3 DNA reads TGTGCCAGCAGACGCAGCGGACAGGGGATGACCTATAGCAATCAGCCCCAGCATTTT.